This TCR beta chain was sequenced in a study of T cell clones after liver transplantation. Data came from immunoSEQ multiplex PCR; TCRdb stores just in-frame clones and leaves some out. The table has some 120,000 clones, over 75% seen once; the top ten hold around 0.8%. The clonotype comes from a human patient who received a liver transplant. The T cells may partly be graft donor cells. The sample consisted of CD4+ T cells from blood, taken 12 months after liver transplant.

CDR3 loop: CASSPDLRAYEQYF. CDR3 nucleotide sequence: TGTGCCAGCAGTCCGGACCTAAGGGCCTACGAGCAGTACTTC. V usage is TRBV27 and J usage is TRBJ2-7; D gene ambiguous. The CDR3 is 14 residues long. Germline CDR1 MNHEY, CDR2 SMNVEV (reference sequence). Trimming took 5 bases from V and 2 from J, leaving 13 bases between them.